This T cell receptor (beta chain) was recorded in a study of identical twins listed by TCRdb under 2016. For context, the study as a whole: To test whether fetal clonotypes persist, the study used deep sequencing on TCR alpha and beta repertoires from monozygotic twins, unrelated adults of various ages, and cord blood. To rule out contamination, replicate twin experiments were performed at different times with different library preparation protocols.

V is trimmed back by 3 bases and J by 1 base, and the junction contains 9 bases that no gene match accounts for. From the cysteine through the phenylalanine, the CDR3 covers 16 amino acids. CDR3 DNA only is kept here, 48 bases in frame from base 1. CDR1 and CDR2, looked up from the germline V gene, are ENHRY and SYGVKD. Library generation was performed with 5' RACE. Sequencing relied on an Illumina HiSeq 2000. Template switching added a universal primer binding site, and the final cDNA carried a unique molecular identifier that allowed TCR cDNA molecules to be counted accurately. First-strand cDNA for TCR alpha and beta chains was synthesized from specific primers in the conserved constant-segment region. To control for contamination, every cDNA library was double barcoded, receiving both a SMART-Mk sample barcode and Illumina barcodes. TruSeq adapter sequences along with Illumina sample barcodes were introduced in two successive PCR steps. The Illumina HiSeq platform was used with custom primers to sequence TCR alpha and beta cDNA libraries. Per the authors' processing: MiGEC processed the raw reads to extract unique molecular identifiers, while MiXCR was used to determine the CDR3 positions. For each individual, recombination models were inferred using an EM algorithm with the repgenHMM and IGoR tools. The tcR package in R was used for shared clonotype analysis, with sharing normalized by the product of cloneset sizes. To study raw recombination without the effects of thymic and clonal selection, out-of-frame nonproductive sequences were analyzed. TCRdb cleaned the public reads at Q25 with fastp, built clones with MiXCR and kept in-frame beta chains. All rows with the same CDR3 protein become a single entry with the most common DNA and genes. It is TCRdb's table, rather than the study itself, that gives the V and J calls and clone size. A total of around 250,000 distinct CDR3 sequences appear in this sample, more than 9.5% of them only once. The ten largest clones capture roughly 4% of the sample.

This clonotype has only a few counts. This clone's antigen is unknown. No qualities accompany the bases; no much larger clone lies one base away. The paper as a whole reports these results and caveats: A weaker excess of twin sharing was found in beta out-of-frame sequences because the signal-to-noise ratio was lowered by fewer shared sequences. Because the same donors could not be followed over many years, the conclusions relied on cross-sectional statistical analysis. Zero-insertion analyses could be partly confounded by invariant T cells such as MAIT and iNKT, although diverse VJ usage argued against such confounding for most clonotypes. In monozygotic twins, recombination models systematically underestimated out-of-frame TCR alpha sharing, but the models matched the sharing seen between unrelated individuals. Compared with coincidental sharing between unrelated individuals, out-of-frame TCR alpha sequences shared between twins had an excess of sequences with low generation probability. Abundant cord blood beta clonotypes carried fewer insertions; young adult naive repertoires showed a weaker similar trend, while memory repertoires showed none.

Only healthy Caucasian donors were included. Three pairs of female monozygotic twins, all aged roughly 18 to 29 years, were included in the twin cohort. Miltenyi CD45RO+ enrichment and human naive T-cell isolation kits were used to isolate memory (CD45RO+) and naive T cells from PBMC. The sample was also reused in another study, on yellow fever vaccine responses in identical twins. The second study, in turn, reports: According to the authors, the vaccine-induced T cell response in identical twins seemed to be partly convergent and partly specific to each individual. Focusing on identical twins, the study followed the T cell clones that responded to the vaccine, and did so with precision.

This receptor was identified in a woman aged 18 to 35 in good health. Sequenced: memory (CD45RO+) T cells sorted from blood. Taken with the paper, the label for cell subset or site translates to: CD45RO+ enriched T cells. This chain joins TRBV10-3 to TRBJ2-7, and 7 junctional nucleotides match TRBD2. CDR3 sequence: CAISDLRAGISYEQYF. The bases read TGTGCCATCAGTGATCTCCGAGCGGGAATATCCTACGAGCAGTACTTC.